These 20 T cell receptor beta chains came from one sample sequenced in a study of vaccination and CD4 T cells after COVID-19. Regarding treatment: roughly 11-day PBMC culture with coronavirus spike peptide pools or control peptides (ViraFEST assay). CD4+ T cells that came from the unexposed donor were collected before the COVID-19 pandemic (2011-2018). Their antigen targets remain unknown. Sequenced with the Oncomine TCR Beta short-read assay was DNA taken from cultured CD4+ T cells. Using its own MiXCR run on the PCR reads, TCRdb lists one record per CDR3 protein. The table shows more than 6,500 distinct CDR3 sequences, with over 40% occurring only once. Sequenced material: CD4+ T cells from blood, cultured in vitro. The source of these receptors is a human donor in good health.

This chain joins TRBV5-4 and TRBJ2-5; 8 bases match TRBD2. Germline lookup yields CDR1 SGHNT and CDR2 YYREEE (reference sequence). V was pared by 0 bases and J by 2 bases, with 9 bases of the junction left unmatched. The CDR3 loop spans 17 amino acids. DNA for the CDR3: TGTGCCAGCAGCTTGGCCTCGCGGGGGGCGTCGCAAGAGACCCAGTACTTC. Amino acid sequence: CASSLASRGASQETQYF.

This chain links TRBV6-1 with TRBJ1-5, with D hard to call. Trimming stripped 0 bases from V and 9 bases from J, with 18 bases between. CDR1 MNHNS and CDR2 SASEGT come from the germline V gene. The CDR3 extends over 16 amino acids. Here the CDR3 reads CASSEAGPFGHRPQHF. The CDR3 DNA follows: TGTGCCAGCAGTGAAGCCGGGCCATTCGGCCATCGGCCCCAGCATTTT.

This clonotype has only one observation. The chain uses TRBV28 and TRBJ2-2; 7 positions match TRBD1. Losses at the gene ends were 6 bases for V and 4 bases for J; bases not matched to a gene: 8. The CDR3 spans 15 residues. CDR1 MDHEN and CDR2 SYDVKM come from the germline V gene. The CDR3 sequence is CASRPRQGSTGELFF. The DNA for the CDR3 is TGTGCCAGCAGACCTAGACAGGGTTCCACCGGGGAGCTGTTTTTT. Combining the CDR3 with reference TRBV28 and TRBJ2-2 gives the whole variable domain DVKVTQSSRYLVKRTGEKVFLECVQDMDHENMFWYRQDPGLGLRLIYFSYDVKMKEKGDIPEGYSVSREKKERFSLILESASTNQTSMYLCASRPRQGSTGELFFGEGSRLTVL.

V usage is TRBV7-9 and J usage is TRBJ2-1; no clear D. The germline V gene encodes CDR1 SEHNR and CDR2 FQNEAQ (reference sequence). The V gene lost 2 bases and the J gene lost 0 bases, with 14 bases spanning the gap. The CDR3 contains 17 residues. The CDR3 region is CASSLKGRRLSYNEQFF. The CDR3 DNA reads TGTGCCAGCAGCTTAAAGGGTAGACGGCTCTCCTACAATGAGCAGTTCTTC. Full variable domain (remainder filled in from reference TRBV7-9 and TRBJ2-1): DTGVSQNPRHKITKRGQNVTFRCDPISEHNRLYWYRQTLGQGPEFLTYFQNEAQLEKSRLLSDRFSAERPKGSFSTLEIQRTEQGDSAMYLCASSLKGRRLSYNEQFFGPGTRLTVL.

V and J are TRBV6-5 and TRBJ1-2, with D uncertain. The V end was cut by 4 bases, the J end by 8 bases, with 20 bases between. In germline, CDR1 is MNHEY, CDR2 SVGAGI. The CDR3 spans 15 residues. CDR3 bases: TGTGCCAGCAGTTCGACGGCAAATTCTCCGTGGGGCTACACCTTC. As protein: CASSSTANSPWGYTF.

This chain uses TRBV19 with TRBJ2-3; D is unresolved. In germline, CDR1 is LNHDA, CDR2 SQIVND (reference sequence). Trimming pared 5 bases from V and 4 bases from J, leaving 16 bases between. The CDR3 consists of 15 residues. CDR3 nucleotide sequence: TGTGCCAGTAGTGTCGTGTCCGCTCCCCCAGATACGCAGTATTTT. This sequence encodes CASSVVSAPPDTQYF.

V and J are TRBV28 and TRBJ1-2; D remains unclear. The CDR3 has 15 residues. Germline values: CDR1 MDHEN, CDR2 SYDVKM. V lost 6 bases and J 8 bases, leaving 22 bases between the germline ends. The CDR3 loop reads CASRRTSHLTMGYTF. CDR3 bases: TGTGCCAGCAGGAGAACCTCGCACCTAACTATGGGCTACACCTTC.

J is TRBJ1-3 and V is TRBV4-2, with unresolved D. This CDR3 region has 15 residues. Germline CDR1 LGHNA, CDR2 YNFKEQ. V was pared by 4 bases and J by 0 bases, with 10 bases between. The CDR3 DNA reads TGTGCCAGCAGCCCCCGACAAATCTCTGGAAACACCATATATTTT. It encodes CASSPRQISGNTIYF.

The chain recombines TRBV7-2 with TRBJ2-3; TRBD1 might be the D (5 bases). Germline-derived CDR1 and CDR2 are SGHTA and FQGNSA. The CDR3 has 17 residues. Deletions cut 0 bases from V and 1 base from J, with 14 bases between. The CDR3 spells CASSLAVVLGRTDTQYF. CDR3 DNA: TGTGCCAGCAGCTTAGCAGTCGTTTTGGGGCGCACAGATACGCAGTATTTT. Variable domain in full (rest from reference TRBV7-2 and TRBJ2-3): GAGVSQSPSNKVTEKGKDVELRCDPISGHTALYWYRQSLGQGLEFLIYFQGNSAPDKSGLPSDRFSAERTGGSVSTLTIQRTQQEDSAVYLCASSLAVVLGRTDTQYFGPGTRLTVL.

This clonotype has a handful of counts. This chain connects TRBV7-8 to TRBJ2-7; perhaps TRBD1 as D (6 bases). The germline V gene encodes CDR1 SGHVS and CDR2 FQNEAQ. This CDR3 contains 14 residues. Trimming pared 3 bases from V and 3 bases from J, leaving 12 bases between. The DNA of the CDR3 is TGTGCCAGCAGCTTCCCAGGGGTGAACTACGAGCAGTACTTC. Translated: CASSFPGVNYEQYF.

This clonotype was counted a few times. The rearrangement joins TRBV14 to TRBJ1-2, with a tentative D call TRBD1 (5 bases). The V gene's germline CDR1 is SGHDN and CDR2 FVKESK. Trimming shortened V by 1 base and J by 4 bases, and 13 bases separated the two germline ends. This CDR3 comprises 15 residues. CDR3: CASSQAGSGGYGYTF. CDR3 bases: TGTGCCAGCAGCCAAGCGGGGAGTGGGGGCTATGGCTACACCTTC.

This clonotype showed up just a few times. V usage is TRBV7-2 and J usage is TRBJ1-2; no clear D. The length of the CDR3 is 13 residues. Germline-derived CDR1 and CDR2 are SGHTA and FQGNSA. Trimming took 3 bases from V and 5 from J, leaving 10 bases between them. The CDR3 sequence is CASSFWTGYGYTF. The CDR3 DNA reads TGTGCCAGCAGCTTTTGGACGGGTTATGGCTACACCTTC.

This clonotype was seen more than once but under ten times. V usage is TRBV6-1 and J usage is TRBJ2-7, with 11 nucleotides matching TRBD1. The CDR3 extends over 15 amino acids. The V segment lost 7 bases and the J segment 2 bases; nucleotides outside the gene matches: 7. Germline V gives CDR1 MNHNS, CDR2 SASEGT. CDR3 nucleotides: TGTGCCAGCACCGCACCGGGACAGGGGGCCTACGAGCAGTACTTC. Amino acids: CASTAPGQGAYEQYF.

This chain uses TRBV6-1 with TRBJ1-2; 10 nucleotides align to TRBD1. Germline V gene sequence: CDR1 MNHNS, CDR2 SASEGT. The length of the CDR3 is 17 residues. V was clipped by 7 bases and J by 6 bases; unmatched bases: 17. The CDR3 protein is CASNSRHLTGGADGYTF. Here the CDR3 DNA reads TGTGCCAGCAATTCTAGGCACCTGACAGGGGGCGCAGATGGCTACACCTTC.

V gene TRBV10-3 combines with J gene TRBJ2-1; D is possibly TRBD2 (5 bases). Germline lookup yields CDR1 ENHRY and CDR2 SYGVKD. This CDR3 comprises 13 residues. The V end was cut by 6 bases, the J end by 6 bases, with 12 bases between. DNA of the CDR3: TGTGCCATCAGCCCTGGTGAGGGCAATGAGCAGTTCTTC. It yields the protein CAISPGEGNEQFF.

V is TRBV20-1 and J is TRBJ1-5; 7 positions agree with TRBD1. The CDR3 runs 13 residues. Unmatched junction bases numbered 8, after V lost 5 bases and J lost 7 bases. Germline CDR1 and CDR2: DFQATT and SNEGSKA (reference sequence). DNA of the CDR3: TGCAGTGCTCTTAAGACAGGGAACCAGCCCCAGCATTTT. This translates into CSALKTGNQPQHF.

This chain uses TRBV19 with TRBJ2-3, with D tentatively TRBD2 (6 bases). The germline gives CDR1 LNHDA, CDR2 SQIVND (reference sequence). The CDR3 covers 17 residues. V shed 4 bases and J shed 2 bases, with 19 bases lying between them. This CDR3 reads CASSTGRGRSHTDTQYF. The DNA for the CDR3 is TGTGCCAGTAGTACTGGGCGGGGCAGGTCGCACACAGATACGCAGTATTTT.

In its sample, this clonotype was seen a few times. This chain joins TRBV6-1 and TRBJ1-2; the D is unclear. The CDR3 covers 14 residues. V dropped 8 bases and J dropped 4 bases, with 17 bases sitting between them. Germline lookup yields CDR1 MNHNS and CDR2 SASEGT. The CDR3 DNA sequence: TGTGCCAGCGCACGGACTGACGTGATCTATGGCTACACCTTC. As protein: CASARTDVIYGYTF.

Written as DNA, the CDR3 is TGCAGCGTTGAGACAGGGGTTGACTATGGCTACACCTTC. Translated, it gives CSVETGVDYGYTF. This sequence joins TRBV29-1 and TRBJ1-2; 8 positions agree with TRBD1. V lost 3 bases to trimming and J lost 3 bases; unmatched junction nucleotides: 3. This CDR3 region has 13 residues. Germline-derived CDR1 and CDR2 are SQVTM and ANQGSEA.

J is TRBJ2-5 and V is TRBV28; TRBD2 matches 10 bases. The CDR3 length is 16 residues. Germline V gene lookup returns CDR1 MDHEN and CDR2 SYDVKM. V was pared by 5 bases and J by 0 bases, with 6 bases of the junction left unmatched. CDR3 sequence: CASSLTTSGDQETQYF. In nucleotides, the CDR3 is TGTGCCAGCAGTCTTACAACTAGCGGGGACCAAGAGACCCAGTACTTC.